This T cell receptor beta chain originates from a study of T cells in Graves' hyperthyroidism and ophthalmopathy. The V gene's germline CDR1 is MDHEN and CDR2 SYDVKM. The CDR3 runs to 10 residues. The V end lost 3 bases, the J end lost 6 bases, and 0 bases lay between the germline ends. Whole-study findings and limits: Most clonotypes expanded in the thyroid (above 0.001) were also present in blood.

This clonotype has at least ten counts. Antigen: not known. The TCR beta CDR3 regions underwent amplification using RNA transcripts as the source. HTBI primers were employed in a first-round RT-PCR of the TCR CDR3. TCRdb redid the calling of the multiplex PCR reads with MiXCR, one entry per CDR3 protein. Among around 610,000 distinct CDR3 sequences, roughly 15% were seen once, and the ten largest hold around 4.5%. The rearrangement links TRBV28 to TRBJ1-5; no reliable D call. Sequences were obtained from blood. The sequence came from a middle-aged woman with Graves' ophthalmopathy. CDR3 region: CASSFQPQHF. The CDR3 DNA reads TGTGCCAGCAGTTTTCAGCCCCAGCATTTT.